These 19 T cell receptor beta chains were sequenced from one sample in a study of shared clonotypes between healthy human individuals. Clones were read by immunoSEQ multiplex PCR, and TCRdb kept only the in-frame ones, dropping some. The table records 230,000 or so clones, 50% to 75% of them present only once. Sequenced sample: memory CD4+ T cells sorted from blood. Subset meaning: CD45RA-negative fraction. These receptor sequences come from a man aged 25-45 years in good health.

The chain combines TRBV19 with TRBJ2-5, with D perhaps matching TRBD1 (6 bases). The germline CDR1 and CDR2 sequences are LNHDA and SQIVND (reference sequence). V was clipped by 5 bases and J by 5 bases, with 15 bases between them. This CDR3 is built from 14 residues. In nucleotides, the CDR3 is TGTGCCAGTAGTTATAGACAGGCGGCGGAGACCCAGTACTTC. Its translation is CASSYRQAAETQYF.

The V gene is TRBV2, the J gene TRBJ2-5; 9 positions agree with TRBD2. V lost 3 bases and J lost 2; bases outside the gene matches: 7. Germline loops: CDR1 SNHLY, CDR2 FYNNEI. CDR3 size: 16 residues. CDR3 amino acids: CASSDGQAGGQETQYF. In DNA, the CDR3 is TGTGCCAGCAGTGACGGTCAAGCGGGAGGACAAGAGACCCAGTACTTC.

The count of this clone is one. The rearrangement joins TRBV5-4 to TRBJ2-7; a possible D gene is TRBD1 (6 bases). From germline, CDR1 is SGHNT and CDR2 YYREEE (reference sequence). The CDR3 is made up of 13 amino acids. Between the trimmed V and J ends, which lost 1 base and 4 bases, there was a span of 9 bases. The CDR3 region is CASSLQDRYEQYF. DNA for the CDR3: TGTGCCAGCAGCTTGCAAGACAGGTACGAGCAGTACTTC.

The J gene is TRBJ1-2, the V gene TRBV15; no firm D call. Per germline, CDR1 LNHNV and CDR2 YYDKDF (reference sequence). The germline V and J ends were trimmed by 0 bases and 8 bases, with 16 bases remaining between them. The CDR3 spans 15 residues. Here the CDR3 DNA reads TGTGCCACCAGCAGAGAGACATACTCCGAAGGGGGCTACACCTTC. Its protein is CATSRETYSEGGYTF.

The gene calls are TRBV10-1 and TRBJ2-7; D remains ambiguous. This CDR3 contains 15 residues. Germline CDR1 is WNHNN and CDR2 is SYGVQD (reference sequence). The V end was cut by 6 bases, the J end by 6 bases, with 21 bases between. CDR3 sequence reads: CASSSGRWLSGEQYF. Written as DNA, the CDR3 is TGCGCCAGCAGCTCGGGCAGGTGGCTCTCAGGCGAGCAGTACTTC.

This chain joins TRBV10-2 and TRBJ1-1, with TRBD1 as a possible D gene (5 bases). The length of the CDR3 is 16 residues. The germline gives CDR1 WSHSY, CDR2 SAAADI. V lost 2 bases to trimming and J lost 4 bases, with 17 bases between them. In nucleotides, the CDR3 is TGCGCCAGCAGTGAGCCCCTTAGGGGTGTGGGCACTGAAGCTTTCTTT. This gives the protein CASSEPLRGVGTEAFF.

J is TRBJ2-3 and V is TRBV29-1; D not certain. V lost 0 bases to trimming and J lost 2 bases, with 6 bases between them. CDR1 and CDR2 from the germline V gene are SQVTM and ANQGSEA. This CDR3 has 13 residues. CDR3: CSVEDQVTDTQYF. In DNA form, the CDR3 reads TGCAGCGTTGAAGACCAGGTCACAGATACGCAGTATTTT.

J is TRBJ2-7 and V is TRBV18; 9 nucleotides line up with TRBD1. Germline V lookup: CDR1 KGHSH, CDR2 LQKENI. V was clipped by 2 bases and J by 4 bases; unmatched bases: 3. The CDR3 extends over 14 amino acids. CDR3 sequence reads: CASSPATGGYEQYF. The CDR3 coding sequence is TGTGCCAGCTCACCAGCGACAGGGGGGTACGAGCAGTACTTC. The full variable domain, with the rest looked up from reference TRBV18 and TRBJ2-7, is NAGVMQNPRHLVRRRGQEARLRCSPMKGHSHVYWYRQLPEEGLKFMVYLQKENIIDESGMPKERFSAEFPKEGPSILRIQQVVRGDSAAYFCASSPATGGYEQYFGPGTRLTVT.

The chain is built from TRBV7-2 and TRBJ2-2; 8 nucleotides align to TRBD2. The CDR3 totals 16 residues. Germline V gene lookup returns CDR1 SGHTA and CDR2 FQGNSA. Germline trimming cut 4 bases from V and 2 bases from J; bases unmatched to any gene: 6. CDR3 amino acids: CASSSAAGVNTGELFF. CDR3 DNA sequence: TGTGCCAGCAGCTCAGCAGCGGGAGTAAACACCGGGGAGCTGTTTTTT.

In its sample, this clone was seen a few times. The genes are TRBV11-2 and TRBJ2-7; tentative D call: TRBD1 (5 bases). Germline V gives CDR1 SGHAT, CDR2 FQNNGV. The CDR3 is made up of 16 amino acids. V lost 5 bases, J lost 0 bases, and 17 bases lay in between. The chain's CDR3 is CASSRSRVLSSYEQYF. The CDR3 DNA reads as TGTGCCAGCAGCAGGAGCAGGGTACTTAGCTCCTACGAGCAGTACTTC.

This clone showed up just a few times. The chain recombines TRBV7-8 with TRBJ2-7; 14 nucleotides line up with TRBD2. J was trimmed by 7 bases and V by 3 bases; bases with no gene match: 2. This CDR3 has 14 amino acids. Germline CDR1 SGHVS, CDR2 FQNEAQ. The CDR3 DNA reads TGTGCCAGCAGCTTTGGGACTAGCGGGGGTGAGCAGTACTTC. Amino acids: CASSFGTSGGEQYF.

A word on this clone: With a much larger clone just one base away, this may be a read error. The J gene is TRBJ2-2, the V gene TRBV2; the match to TRBD2 covers 7 bases. CDR1 SNHLY and CDR2 FYNNEI come from the germline V gene. The CDR3 covers 15 residues. V gave up 2 bases and J gave up 7 bases; unmatched junction bases: 7. The CDR3: CASSERAGAGGELFF. The CDR3 DNA sequence: TGTGCCAGCAGTGAAAGGGCGGGAGCTGGCGGGGAGCTGTTTTTT.

The genes are TRBV7-3 and TRBJ2-3; D gene ambiguous. From germline, CDR1 is SGHTA and CDR2 FQGTGA. V was cut by 2 bases and J by 5 bases, with 5 bases left in between. The CDR3 runs to 12 residues. The CDR3 nucleotides are TGTGCCAGCAGCTTATTTGGAGATACGCAGTATTTT. Encoded protein: CASSLFGDTQYF.

The chain couples TRBV5-6 to TRBJ2-1; 7 bases match TRBD2. This CDR3 spans 17 amino acids. The junction had 18 bases not matched to a gene; V was cut back by 6 bases and J by 6 bases. The V gene's germline CDR1 is SGHDT and CDR2 YYEEEE. The DNA for the CDR3 is TGTGCCAGCAACCCCCTTCTCCCGGGGAGGGCGGTCAATGAGCAGTTCTTC. Its translation: CASNPLLPGRAVNEQFF.

This clone was counted a few times. The V gene is TRBV11-2, the J gene TRBJ1-2; a weak D match, TRBD1 (6 bases). Trimming removed 4 bases from V and 4 bases from J, with 19 bases in between. CDR1 and CDR2 from the germline V gene are SGHAT and FQNNGV. The CDR3 runs to 16 residues. The CDR3 spells CASSSLRRTGSYGYTF. As DNA, the CDR3 is TGTGCCAGCAGCTCGCTTCGAAGAACAGGGAGCTATGGCTACACCTTC.

V gene TRBV30 combines with J gene TRBJ2-7; maybe TRBD2 (6 bases). Trimming removed 0 bases from V and 9 bases from J, with 9 bases in between. The CDR3 is made up of 11 amino acids. Germline assignment: CDR1 GTSNPN and CDR2 SVGIG (reference sequence). The CDR3 region is CAWSVGRGQYF. CDR3 in DNA: TGTGCCTGGAGTGTAGGGCGGGGGCAGTACTTC. The full variable domain, with the rest looked up from reference TRBV30 and TRBJ2-7, is SQTIHQWPATLVQPVGSPLSLECTVEGTSNPNLYWYRQAAGRGLQLLFYSVGIGQISSEVPQNLSASRPQDRQFILSSKKLLLSDSGFYLCAWSVGRGQYFGPGTRLTVT.

Only a few counts were recorded for this clone. The CDR3 DNA is TGTGCCAGCAGCTTAACGGCCGTGGCTGAGCAGTTCTTC. It is translated as CASSLTAVAEQFF. This sequence joins TRBV7-3 and TRBJ2-1; no clear D. Trimming took off 0 bases at V and 9 bases at J, with 9 bases between the two ends. Germline CDR1 reads SGHTA; CDR2 reads FQGTGA. The CDR3 consists of 13 residues.

The genes are TRBV5-4 and TRBJ2-2, with D possibly matching TRBD1 (5 bases). Trimming took off 4 bases at V and 6 bases at J, with 10 bases between the two ends. This CDR3 is built from 13 residues. Germline CDR1 SGHNT, CDR2 YYREEE (reference sequence). Here the CDR3 reads CASSLQGAGELFF. DNA for the CDR3: TGTGCCAGCAGCCTGCAAGGGGCCGGGGAGCTGTTTTTT.

The chain uses TRBV19 and TRBJ1-5; 10 nucleotides match TRBD1. Germline lookup yields CDR1 LNHDA and CDR2 SQIVND (reference sequence). The CDR3 consists of 18 residues. V was clipped by 4 bases and J by 0 bases; unmatched bases: 9. CDR3: CASSTVDRGLDSNQPQHF. The CDR3 region has the DNA TGTGCCAGTAGTACTGTCGACAGGGGGCTTGATAGCAATCAGCCCCAGCATTTT. The variable domain in full, with the rest retrieved from reference TRBV19 and TRBJ1-5, is DGGITQSPKYLFRKEGQNVTLSCEQNLNHDAMYWYRQDPGQGLRLIYYSQIVNDFQKGDIAEGYSVSREKKESFPLTVTSAQKNPTAFYLCASSTVDRGLDSNQPQHFGDGTRLSIL.